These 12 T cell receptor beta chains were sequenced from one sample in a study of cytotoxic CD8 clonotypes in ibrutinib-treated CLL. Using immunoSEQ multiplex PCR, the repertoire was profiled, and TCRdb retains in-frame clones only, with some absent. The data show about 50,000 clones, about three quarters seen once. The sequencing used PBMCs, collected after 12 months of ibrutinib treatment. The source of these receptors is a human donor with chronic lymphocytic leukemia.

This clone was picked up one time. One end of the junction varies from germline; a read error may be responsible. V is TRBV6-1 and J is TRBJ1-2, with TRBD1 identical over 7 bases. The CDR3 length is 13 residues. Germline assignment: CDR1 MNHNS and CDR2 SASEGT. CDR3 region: CASSDSSFQGGNF. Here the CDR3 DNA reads TGTGCCAGCAGTGATTCGTCGTTCCAGGGGGGTAACTTC.

CDR3 protein: CASTTGGGDGEQYF. CDR3 coding DNA: TGTGCCAGCACCACCGGCGGGGGGGATGGCGAGCAGTACTTC. This sequence joins TRBV6-5 and TRBJ2-7, with TRBD2 matching over 9 bases. CDR1 and CDR2 (germline): MNHEY, SVGAGI. The CDR3 totals 14 residues. The trim removed 7 bases at V and 6 bases at J, leaving 10 bases unmatched.

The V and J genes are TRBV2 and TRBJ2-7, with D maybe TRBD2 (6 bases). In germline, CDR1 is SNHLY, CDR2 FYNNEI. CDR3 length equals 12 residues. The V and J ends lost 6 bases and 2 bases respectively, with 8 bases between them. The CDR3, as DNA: TGTGCCAGCAGGCGGGAAACCTACGAGCAGTACTTC. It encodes CASRRETYEQYF.

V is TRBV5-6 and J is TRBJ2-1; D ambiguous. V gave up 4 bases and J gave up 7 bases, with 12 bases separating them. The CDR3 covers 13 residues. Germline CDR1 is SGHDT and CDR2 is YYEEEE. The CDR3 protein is CASSREAPNEQFF. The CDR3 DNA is TGTGCCAGCAGCCGTGAGGCCCCGAATGAGCAGTTCTTC.

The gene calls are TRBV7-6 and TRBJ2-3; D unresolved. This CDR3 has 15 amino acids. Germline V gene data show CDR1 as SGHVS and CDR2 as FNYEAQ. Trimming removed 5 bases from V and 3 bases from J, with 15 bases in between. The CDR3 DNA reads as TGTGCCAGCAGCCCCGAAACGTCAGGAACAGATACGCAGTATTTT. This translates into CASSPETSGTDTQYF.

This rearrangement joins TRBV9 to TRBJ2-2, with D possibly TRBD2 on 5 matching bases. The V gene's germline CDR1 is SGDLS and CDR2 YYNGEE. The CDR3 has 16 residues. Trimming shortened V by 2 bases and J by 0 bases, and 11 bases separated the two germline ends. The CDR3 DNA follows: TGTGCCAGCAGCGTTTCTAGCCCAACGAACACCGGGGAGCTGTTTTTT. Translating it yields CASSVSSPTNTGELFF.

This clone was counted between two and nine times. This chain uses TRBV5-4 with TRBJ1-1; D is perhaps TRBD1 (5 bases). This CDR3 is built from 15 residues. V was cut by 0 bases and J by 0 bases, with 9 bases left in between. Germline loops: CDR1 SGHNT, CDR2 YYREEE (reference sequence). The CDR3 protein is CASSLGSRVNTEAFF. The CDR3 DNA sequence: TGTGCCAGCAGCTTGGGTAGCAGGGTGAACACTGAAGCTTTCTTT.

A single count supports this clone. The CDR3 spells CASSLVPDTQYF. CDR3 bases: TGTGCCAGCAGCTTAGTCCCAGATACGCAGTATTTT. The chain recombines TRBV11-2 with TRBJ2-3; no clear D. V shed 1 base and J shed 4 bases, with 3 bases lying between them. This CDR3 region has 12 residues. CDR1 and CDR2 from the germline V gene are SGHAT and FQNNGV.

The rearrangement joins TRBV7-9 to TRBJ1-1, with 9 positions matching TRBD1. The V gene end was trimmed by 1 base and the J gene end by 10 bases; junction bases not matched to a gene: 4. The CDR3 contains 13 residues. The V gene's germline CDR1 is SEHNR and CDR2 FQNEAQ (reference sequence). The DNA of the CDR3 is TGTGCCAGCAGCTTAGGTGGGACAGGGTCAGCTTTCTTT. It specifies CASSLGGTGSAFF.

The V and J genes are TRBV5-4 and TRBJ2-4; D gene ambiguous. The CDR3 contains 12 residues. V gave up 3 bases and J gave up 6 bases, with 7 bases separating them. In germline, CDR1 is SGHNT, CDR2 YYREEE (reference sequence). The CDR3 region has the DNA TGTGCCAGCAGCTACCGTGGAAACATTCAGTACTTC. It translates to CASSYRGNIQYF. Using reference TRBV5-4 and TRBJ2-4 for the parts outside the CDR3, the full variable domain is ETGVTQSPTHLIKTRGQQVTLRCSSQSGHNTVSWYQQALGQGPQFIFQYYREEENGRGNFPPRFSGLQFPNYSSELNVNALELDDSALYLCASSYRGNIQYFGAGTRLSVL.

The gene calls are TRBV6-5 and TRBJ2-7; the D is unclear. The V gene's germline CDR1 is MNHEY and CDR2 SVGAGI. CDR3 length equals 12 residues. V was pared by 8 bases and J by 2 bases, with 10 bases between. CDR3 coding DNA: TGTGCCAGCTTGTCGAAGACCTACGAGCAGTACTTC. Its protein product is CASLSKTYEQYF.

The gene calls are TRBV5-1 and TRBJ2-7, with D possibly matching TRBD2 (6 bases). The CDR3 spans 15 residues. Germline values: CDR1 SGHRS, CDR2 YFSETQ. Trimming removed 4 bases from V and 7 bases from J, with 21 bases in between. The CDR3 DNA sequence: TGCGCCAGCAGCCCCGGAGGGACCTACGATGGGGAGCAGTACTTC. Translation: CASSPGGTYDGEQYF.